These 5 T cell receptor beta chains originate from one sample sequenced in a study of blood T cell repertoires in COVID-19. Measured with immunoSEQ multiplex PCR; TCRdb has only the in-frame clones, and not every one. Here the sample spans 60,000 to 65,000 clones, 70% to 80% being singletons. Sequencing input: peripheral blood. These receptors were taken from a woman at least 80 years old with acute or convalescent COVID-19.

V gene TRBV30 combines with J gene TRBJ2-7, with TRBD1 matching 8 bases. This CDR3 is 13 amino acids long. With 1 base clipped from V and 5 bases from J, the junction kept 4 bases outside the gene matches. Germline CDR1 and CDR2: GTSNPN and SVGIG (reference sequence). The CDR3 reads CAWSAGGGNEQYF. The CDR3 coding sequence is TGTGCCTGGAGTGCAGGGGGCGGAAACGAGCAGTACTTC.

CDR3 in DNA: TGTGCCAGCAGCTTGGAGGCGACTAGAGTCAAGAATACGCAGTATTTT. Translated, it gives CASSLEATRVKNTQYF. The rearrangement links TRBV5-8 to TRBJ2-3; D may be TRBD2 (6 bases). Trimming removed 0 bases at V and 7 bases at J, with 18 bases between. Germline loops: CDR1 SGHTS, CDR2 YDEGEE. The CDR3 runs 16 residues.

This sequence joins TRBV24-1 and TRBJ1-2; D is uncertain. V shed 2 bases and J shed 4 bases, with 13 bases lying between them. CDR3 size: 15 residues. Germline CDR1 reads KGHDR; CDR2 reads SFDVKD. The CDR3 DNA follows: TGTGCCACCAGTGATTCAAGACGGGGAATCTATGGCTACACCTTC. Protein: CATSDSRRGIYGYTF.

V usage is TRBV29-1 and J usage is TRBJ2-3; 8 bases are shared with TRBD2. This CDR3 has 15 residues. Germline V CDR1 and CDR2: SQVTM, ANQGSEA. V lost 7 bases, J lost 6 bases, and 15 bases stayed unmatched. CDR3 protein: CSGRPYREGPDTQYF. The DNA of the CDR3 is TGCAGCGGGCGGCCATACCGGGAGGGCCCCGATACGCAGTATTTT.

This clone turned up a few times. The CDR3 nucleotides are TGTGCCAGCAGCTATCGGTCCTCCAATTCACCCCTCCACTTT. This encodes CASSYRSSNSPLHF. V gene TRBV5-6 combines with J gene TRBJ1-6; D uncertain. V lost 3 bases and J lost 7, with 11 bases in between. This CDR3 region has 14 residues. Germline CDR1 reads SGHDT; CDR2 reads YYEEEE.